Below are 9 T cell receptor beta chains sequenced from a single sample in a study of siplizumab effects on memory and regulatory T cells. Measured with immunoSEQ multiplex PCR; TCRdb has only the in-frame clones, and not every one. The profile shows 100,000 or so clones, roughly 93% of them singletons. The sample was non-Treg CD4+ T cells sorted from blood. The receptors were gathered from a human donor in good health.

This chain joins TRBV7-3 and TRBJ2-3; D possibly corresponds to TRBD1 (5 bases). Germline loops: CDR1 SGHTA, CDR2 FQGTGA. The CDR3 has 15 amino acids. Trimming pared 3 bases from V and 0 bases from J, leaving 10 bases between. This CDR3 is CASSFAPGSTDTQYF. As DNA, the CDR3 is TGTGCCAGCAGCTTCGCACCAGGGAGCACAGATACGCAGTATTTT.

This clone was seen more than once but under ten times. The chain is built from TRBV28 and TRBJ1-2; D remains unclear. This CDR3 has 13 amino acids. V was clipped by 5 bases and J by 4 bases, with 11 bases between them. The germline V gene has CDR1 MDHEN and CDR2 SYDVKM. The CDR3, as DNA: TGTGCCAGCAGTCTTCGGTGGGTCTATGGCTACACCTTC. It specifies CASSLRWVYGYTF.

Points on this clone: An end of the junction does not agree with germline; a read error may underlie this. This chain uses TRBV29-1 with TRBJ2-1; TRBD1 or TRBD2 may be the D gene (11 bases each). This CDR3 has 15 amino acids. The germline gives CDR1 SQVTM, CDR2 ANQGSEA. The CDR3 sequence: CSVGTGGRLAGGQIF. The CDR3 DNA reads TGCAGCGTGGGGACAGGGGGGAGGCTAGCGGGAGGACAGATCTTC.

The V gene is TRBV27, the J gene TRBJ2-1; 10 positions match TRBD1. Germline loops: CDR1 MNHEY, CDR2 SMNVEV (reference sequence). Trimming cost V 6 bases and J 6 bases; bases outside gene matches: 5. The CDR3 extends over 14 amino acids. The CDR3 spells CASSRDRGLNEQFF. The CDR3 DNA reads as TGTGCCAGCAGCCGGGACAGGGGCCTCAATGAGCAGTTCTTC.

This clone was seen more than once but under ten times. The chain has TRBV4-1 and TRBJ1-5; D might be TRBD1 (6 bases). V lost 3 bases, J lost 5 bases, and 11 bases lay in between. From germline, CDR1 is MGHRA and CDR2 YSYEKL. The CDR3 is made up of 14 amino acids. This CDR3 reads CASSHPDSYQPQHF. The CDR3 DNA is TGCGCCAGCAGCCATCCGGACAGTTATCAGCCCCAGCATTTT.

The chain uses TRBV19 and TRBJ2-2; D is unclear. Per the germline V gene, CDR1 is LNHDA and CDR2 is SQIVND (reference sequence). The CDR3 loop spans 15 amino acids. Trimming took 9 bases from V and 0 from J, leaving 14 bases between them. Here the CDR3 reads CASRKGGSNTGELFF. The DNA for the CDR3 is TGTGCCAGCCGCAAAGGCGGTTCGAACACCGGGGAGCTGTTTTTT.

This chain joins TRBV28 and TRBJ2-7; no clear D. The V and J ends lost 5 bases and 3 bases respectively, with 5 bases between them. The CDR3 spans 11 residues. The germline CDR1 and CDR2 sequences are MDHEN and SYDVKM. This CDR3 is CASSVVYEQYF. The CDR3 coding sequence is TGTGCCAGCAGTGTGGTCTACGAGCAGTACTTC.

J is TRBJ2-6 and V is TRBV2; D call uncertain. The CDR3 runs to 14 residues. Trimming took 5 bases from V and 0 from J, leaving 5 bases between them. CDR1 and CDR2 from the germline V gene are SNHLY and FYNNEI. CDR3 sequence: CASSSVSGANVLTF. In DNA, the CDR3 is TGTGCCAGCAGTAGTGTCTCTGGGGCCAACGTCCTGACTTTC.

The CDR3 sequence: CASGREGRLLTF. In nucleotides, the CDR3 is TGTGCCAGCGGACGGGAAGGACGTCTCCTGACTTTC. The rearrangement uses TRBV7-9 and TRBJ2-6; the D gene is possibly TRBD2 (5 bases). The germline V gene has CDR1 SEHNR and CDR2 FQNEAQ (reference sequence). The V and J ends lost 8 bases and 14 bases respectively, with 16 bases between them. The CDR3 spans 12 residues.